This is a list of T cell receptor beta chains from one sample in a study of cytomegalovirus exposure and HLA in healthy donors. Here immunoSEQ multiplex PCR was the method, and the copy in TCRdb shows in-frame clones only, minus some. This table holds around 140,000 clones, 75% to 85% found once. The sample was PBMCs. The receptors were sampled from a man aged 40-50 years in good health and CMV-seronegative. CDR3s include the opening cysteine and the closing phenylalanine or tryptophan.

v_gene	len	CDR3aa
TRBV19	12	CASKGGSGPLHF
TRBV20-1	11	CSARGRGSYTF
TRBV10-1	13	CASSEPGKNIQYF
TRBV18	14	CASSAAGQNYEQYF
TRBV6-1	13	CASSGTESYEQYF
TRBV19	16	CASRGKGRGRTGELFF
TRBV4-2	15	CASSQDRGQEDTQYF
TRBV7-2	16	CASSPSPGQTNEKLFF
TRBV1	21	CTSSKGDPGQGSLIRTGELFF
TRBV6-5	14	CASSLDRVKTEAFF
TRBV9	18	CASSRVFSGVSNTGELFF
TRBV6-6	14	CASSLGKGAYEQYF
TRBV7-2	13	CASSPVGGEPQHF
TRBV10-3	15	CAIRTGGKNTGELFF
TRBV18	14	CASSPTGGDTEAFF
TRBV7-4	18	CASSLGIVGVFSSYEQYF
TRBV9	16	CASSVVRGGAGTEAFF
TRBV9	16	CASSVATGQGNLEAFF
TRBV2	12	CATGQGGTEAFF
TRBV29-1	14	CSVETSGGSYEQYF
TRBV4-2	18	CASSQPLSLTGSGNTIYF
TRBV9	14	CASSVMTGPGEQYF
TRBV10-1	13	CASSDTPGWEQYF